These 14 T cell receptor beta chains share one sample of origin, sequenced in a study of CD8 T cells in ankylosing spondylitis. TCRdb fed the 5' RACE reads into MiXCR, producing one record per CDR3 protein. The sample lists under 150,000 distinct CDR3 sequences, over 10% occurring once. The sample taken for sequencing was blood, either unsorted or a sorted T cell fraction (not recorded which). The receptors derive from a female donor with ankylosing spondylitis or in good health (not recorded which).

V usage is TRBV29-1 and J usage is TRBJ2-7; D call uncertain. Germline CDR1 SQVTM, CDR2 ANQGSEA. CDR3 size: 13 residues. The germline V and J ends were trimmed by 4 bases and 0 bases, with 10 bases remaining between them. The CDR3 DNA is TGCAGCGTTGGACCCAGTAGCTCCTACGAGCAGTACTTC. As protein: CSVGPSSSYEQYF.

The sample holds many counts of this clonotype. The V call is TRBV12-3 or TRBV12-4, the J call TRBJ2-6, with D unclear. The CDR3 is made up of 15 amino acids. Trimming pared 0 bases from V and 0 bases from J, leaving 3 bases between. The CDR3, as DNA: TGTGCCAGCAGTTTAGCGGTCTCTGGGGCCAACGTCCTGACTTTC. Amino acids: CASSLAVSGANVLTF.

In this sample, this clonotype turned up many times. The V and J genes are TRBV5-4 and TRBJ1-1; 9 nucleotides agree with TRBD1. Germline CDR1 is SGHNT and CDR2 is YYREEE (reference sequence). V was pared by 2 bases and J by 3 bases, with 5 bases of the junction left unmatched. The CDR3 loop spans 15 amino acids. The CDR3, as DNA: TGTGCCAGCAGCTTTACGACAGGGGGGGACACTGAAGCTTTCTTT. It is translated as CASSFTTGGDTEAFF.

This clonotype was observed a handful of times. The gene calls are TRBV5-4 and TRBJ2-1; TRBD2 matches 11 bases. Looked up from germline, CDR1 is SGHNT and CDR2 is YYREEE (reference sequence). The CDR3 runs to 16 residues. Losses at the gene ends were 5 bases for V and 8 bases for J; bases not matched to a gene: 12. The CDR3 bases are TGTGCCAGCAGTTCGGGGACTAGCGGTTGGGGACATGAGCAGTTCTTC. Amino acids: CASSSGTSGWGHEQFF.

The rearrangement links TRBV12-3 or TRBV12-4 to TRBJ2-5; D unclear. V was cut by 2 bases and J by 1 base, with 8 bases left in between. The length of the CDR3 is 14 residues. CDR3 residues: CASSLWVSQETQYF. CDR3 DNA: TGTGCCAGCAGTTTATGGGTCAGCCAAGAGACCCAGTACTTC.

This clonotype was counted many times. V is TRBV5-1 and J is TRBJ2-1; TRBD2 matches at 7 bases. CDR1 and CDR2 from the germline V gene are SGHRS and YFSETQ. The CDR3 length is 16 residues. J gave up 1 base and V 3 bases, and 7 bases lay outside the gene matches. The CDR3 loop is CASSWTGTKSYNEQFF. Written as DNA, the CDR3 is TGCGCCAGCAGCTGGACCGGGACTAAATCCTACAATGAGCAGTTCTTC.

In this sample, this clonotype turned up many times. The V call is TRBV5-1, the J call TRBJ2-2, with D uncertain. V was trimmed by 4 bases and J by 5 bases, leaving 12 bases between them. Germline V gives CDR1 SGHRS, CDR2 YFSETQ. The CDR3 has 14 amino acids. The CDR3 protein is CASSPNYSTGELFF. In DNA form, the CDR3 reads TGCGCCAGCAGCCCAAACTATTCTACCGGGGAGCTGTTTTTT. The full variable domain, in which reference TRBV5-1 and TRBJ2-2 provide the parts outside the CDR3, is KAGVTQTPRYLIKTRGQQVTLSCSPISGHRSVSWYQQTPGQGLQFLFEYFSETQRNKGNFPGRFSGRQFSNSRSEMNVSTLELGDSALYLCASSPNYSTGELFFGEGSRLTVL.

This clonotype was counted ten times or more. The gene calls are TRBV5-1 and TRBJ2-1; a possible D gene is TRBD2 (6 bases). The CDR3 loop spans 14 amino acids. Per the germline V gene, CDR1 is SGHRS and CDR2 is YFSETQ. V gave up 0 bases and J gave up 10 bases, with 14 bases separating them. The CDR3 nucleotides are TGCGCCAGCAGCTTGGCCGTTCGGGGGAAAGAGCAGTTCTTC. Translated: CASSLAVRGKEQFF.

CDR3 in DNA: TGTGCCAGCAGTTTACTACAGGGGGATGACCCCGAAGCTTTCTTT. Its protein product is CASSLLQGDDPEAFF. The chain couples TRBV28 to TRBJ1-1, with TRBD1 matching over 8 bases. V shed 2 bases and J 8 bases; nucleotides not matched to a gene: 10. Germline assignment: CDR1 MDHEN and CDR2 SYDVKM. The CDR3 runs to 15 residues.

This clonotype was picked up many times. The chain couples TRBV29-1 to TRBJ2-1; D possibly corresponds to TRBD2 (7 bases). Looked up from germline, CDR1 is SQVTM and CDR2 is ANQGSEA. The CDR3 has 17 amino acids. V was cut by 5 bases and J by 4 bases, with 24 bases left in between. Here the CDR3 reads CSVPRWGGSSDYNEQFF. CDR3 nucleotides: TGCAGCGTTCCGCGGTGGGGGGGCTCTTCTGATTACAATGAGCAGTTCTTC.

The sample holds many counts of this clonotype. The chain joins TRBV5-1 to TRBJ2-4; 10 nucleotides align to TRBD1. Trimming cost V 0 bases and J 7 bases; bases outside gene matches: 4. CDR1 is SGHRS, CDR2 YFSETQ, per germline. The CDR3 sequence is 15 residues long. The CDR3 DNA reads as TGCGCCAGCAGCTTGGCTCTGGGACAGGGGAACATTCAGTACTTC. This gives the protein CASSLALGQGNIQYF.

The V gene is TRBV28, the J gene TRBJ1-3, with TRBD1 as a possible D gene (6 bases). The CDR3 totals 16 residues. CDR1 and CDR2 from the germline V gene are MDHEN and SYDVKM. Trimming removed 6 bases at V and 6 bases at J, with 21 bases between. DNA for the CDR3: TGTGCCAGCAGCACTGTCGGCAGGGGATTTGAAAACACCATATATTTT. As protein: CASSTVGRGFENTIYF.

This sequence joins TRBV7-6 and TRBJ2-3; tentatively, D is TRBD2 (6 bases). This CDR3 has 14 amino acids. Trimming stripped 0 bases from V and 5 bases from J, with 9 bases between. Germline CDR1 SGHVS, CDR2 FNYEAQ. CDR3: CASSLAGGRDTQYF. CDR3 sequence (DNA): TGTGCCAGCAGCTTAGCGGGAGGTAGAGATACGCAGTATTTT.

In this sample, this clonotype turned up many times. DNA for the CDR3: TGCAGTGCTGGAAGAGGCGAGCAGTACTTC. Translation gives CSAGRGEQYF. The gene calls are TRBV20-1 and TRBJ2-7; D remains unclear. The V gene's germline CDR1 is DFQATT and CDR2 SNEGSKA (reference sequence). The CDR3 loop spans 10 amino acids. The V gene lost 5 bases and the J gene lost 6 bases, with 8 bases spanning the gap.